The present T cell receptor (beta chain) was sequenced within a study of blood T cell repertoires in COVID-19 (dated by TCRdb to 2019 to 2021). About the investigation overall: Collaborator samples came from the United States, Italy and Spain and covered acute and convalescent phases of COVID-19. A freely available public database, intended as a resource for researchers studying the immune response to SARS-CoV-2, is where the repertoires were released. The dataset comprised deeply sampled blood TCRbeta repertoires from subjects exposed to, actively infected with, or recovered from COVID-19. The sample metadata nearly always contained a de-identified subject ID, COVID-19 status, age in years and sex. The material from the prospective study consisted of cDNA or gDNA derived from T cells, B-cell-depleted T cells, or PBMCs. Where HLA class I and class II types were available, the types were taken from metadata supplied by the sample provider, not from assay-based typing. The samples were drawn from the first 160 participants of the ongoing ImmuneRACE study and from 950 to 1,500 subjects provided by 6 global collaborators.

TCRbeta CDR3 regions were amplified from genomic DNA by means of the immunoSEQ Assay, a bias-controlled multiplex PCR. Processing in the source paper ran as follows. Within the assay, amplification of reference gene primers was used to estimate how many nucleated cells each sample contained. Sequence reads were collapsed and filtered to measure the absolute abundance of every unique TCRbeta CDR3 rearrangement. For each sample, productive Simpson clonality was calculated as the square root of Simpson's diversity index across productive rearrangements. This immuneACCESS table, as held by TCRdb, lists in-frame sequences with V and J called but not all clones. Of the missing ones, under half trace to an unresolved V gene in checked studies; the others have no known cause. V and J calls and clone size come straight from that table; D and trimming were deduced from the DNA. The sample yields 150,000 to 200,000 clones; 60% to 80% were counted once. The ten most abundant clones make up approximately 26% of the sample.

Study-level results and caveats: How much clinical and demographic metadata was included differed by source and by participant, and the metadata was provided uncurated.

From the cysteine up to the phenylalanine, the CDR3 has a length of 13 residues. Only CDR3 DNA is held: 39 bases, read in frame from base 1. The germline V gene supplies CDR1 KGHSH and CDR2 LQKENI. The junction shows trimming of 3 bases on V and 3 bases on J, plus 9 bases between the germline ends. A remark on this clone: It has no known antigen specificity. The sample holds no much larger clone one base away, and base qualities are not on file.

The collaborating institutions used their own protocols to collect whole blood in K2EDTA tubes. Collaborator samples were shipped for TCRbeta analysis as frozen whole blood, isolated PBMCs, or DNA extracted from either sample type. The sequence joins TRBV18 to TRBJ2-7; perhaps TRBD2 is the D gene, with 5 bases matching. The sequencing sample was made of peripheral blood. This sequence was found in a woman in her seventies with acute or convalescent COVID-19. This receptor has the CDR3 CASSPGENYEQYF. In nucleotides, the sequence is TGTGCCAGCTCACCGGGAGAGAACTACGAGCAGTACTTC.